This T cell receptor beta chain derives from a study of patients and donors after allogeneic stem cell transplantation. TCRdb re-derived calls from the RT-PCR reads in MiXCR, one entry per CDR3 protein. The profile shows over 400,000 distinct CDR3 sequences, 16% of them singletons. This clonotype showed up just a few times. The CDR3 sequence is 18 residues long. V lost 4 bases and J 7 bases, leaving 26 bases between the germline ends. Germline V gene data show CDR1 as SGHRS and CDR2 as YFSETQ. The sequence was collected from a human donor who was either an allogeneic HSCT recipient or a stem cell or donor lymphocyte infusion donor (not recorded which). It is not recorded whose cells these are; they may come from a transplant donor. Source material: blood, either unsorted or a sorted T cell fraction (not recorded which). The chain combines TRBV5-1 with TRBJ2-2; no reliable D call. For the CDR3, the DNA is TGCGCCAGCAGCCCCACGGCCGGCGCCTCCAAGGTGCACGGGGAGCTGTTTTTT. Translated: CASSPTAGASKVHGELFF.